The sequence of this T cell receptor beta chain was determined in a study of spatial heterogeneity in lung cancer. Background on the study: Raw reads contained each unique TCR and UMI combination more than ten times on average. Study outcomes and limitations: More often at tumor resection than at routine follow-up, ubiquitous expanded tumor TCRs were detected in the blood.

Using its own MiXCR run on the 5' RACE reads, TCRdb lists one record per CDR3 protein. Here the sample spans roughly 80,000 distinct CDR3 sequences, roughly 8% being singletons. In regard to this clonotype: Its antigen is unidentified.

The CDR3 loop spans 14 amino acids. The V end was cut by 4 bases, the J end by 6 bases, with 17 bases between. Germline CDR1 SGHDT, CDR2 YYEEEE. Sample time point: sample taken at primary tumor resection. The material sequenced was PBMCs, taken at surgery. The V call is TRBV5-6, the J call TRBJ2-7, with a tentative D call TRBD1 (6 bases). This TCR came from a male donor with early-stage non-small cell lung cancer. DNA of the CDR3: TGTGCCAGCAGCCCGGGTACTGGACAGCGCGAGCAGTACTTC. This codes for CASSPGTGQREQYF. Full variable domain (missing parts from reference TRBV5-6 and TRBJ2-7): DAGVTQSPTHLIKTRGQQVTLRCSPKSGHDTVSWYQQALGQGPQFIFQYYEEEERQRGNFPDRFSGHQFPNYSSELNVNALLLGDSALYLCASSPGTGQREQYFGPGTRLTVT.